This T cell receptor beta chain was profiled in a study of blood T cell repertoires in COVID-19. Overall study context: Samples taken during acute and convalescent COVID-19 were collected in the United States, Italy and Spain. PBMCs, B-cell-depleted T cells, or T cells provided the cDNA or gDNA that made up the material.

Germline loops: CDR1 SGHVS, CDR2 FNYEAQ. The CDR3 is 15 residues long. The V gene lost 0 bases and the J gene lost 8 bases, with 14 bases spanning the gap. Original methodology: Reference gene primer amplification gave estimated nucleated cell counts. Sequencing was performed with immunoSEQ multiplex PCR; in TCRdb, only in-frame clones are kept and a portion is missing. V, J and clone size were drawn from that table, and D and trimming were deduced from the DNA. This sample has about 40,000 clones, with roughly 85% found just once. Material for sequencing was peripheral blood. The gene calls are TRBV7-6 and TRBJ2-1; possibly TRBD2 for D (6 bases). This receptor was identified in a human donor in a cohort sampled during active COVID-19. CDR3 sequence reads: CASSLAGGARYEQFF. As DNA, the CDR3 is TGTGCCAGCAGCTTAGCGGGGGGAGCTAGGTATGAGCAGTTCTTC.